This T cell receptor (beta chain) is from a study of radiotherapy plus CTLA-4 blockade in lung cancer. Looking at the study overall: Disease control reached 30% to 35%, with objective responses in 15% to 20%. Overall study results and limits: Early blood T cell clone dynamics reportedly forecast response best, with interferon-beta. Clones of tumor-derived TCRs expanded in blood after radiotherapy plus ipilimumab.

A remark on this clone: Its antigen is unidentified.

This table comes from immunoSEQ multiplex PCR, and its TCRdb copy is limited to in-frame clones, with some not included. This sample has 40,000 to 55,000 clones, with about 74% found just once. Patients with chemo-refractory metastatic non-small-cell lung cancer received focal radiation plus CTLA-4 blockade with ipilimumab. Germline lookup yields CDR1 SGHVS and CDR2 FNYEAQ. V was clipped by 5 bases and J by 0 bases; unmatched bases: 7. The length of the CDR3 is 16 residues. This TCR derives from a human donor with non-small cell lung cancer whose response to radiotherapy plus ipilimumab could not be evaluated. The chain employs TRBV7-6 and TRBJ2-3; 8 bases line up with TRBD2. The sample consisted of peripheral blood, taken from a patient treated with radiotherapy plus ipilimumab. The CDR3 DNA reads TGTGCCAGCAGCCACGGACTAGCCGGTAGCACAGATACGCAGTATTTT. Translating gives CASSHGLAGSTDTQYF.